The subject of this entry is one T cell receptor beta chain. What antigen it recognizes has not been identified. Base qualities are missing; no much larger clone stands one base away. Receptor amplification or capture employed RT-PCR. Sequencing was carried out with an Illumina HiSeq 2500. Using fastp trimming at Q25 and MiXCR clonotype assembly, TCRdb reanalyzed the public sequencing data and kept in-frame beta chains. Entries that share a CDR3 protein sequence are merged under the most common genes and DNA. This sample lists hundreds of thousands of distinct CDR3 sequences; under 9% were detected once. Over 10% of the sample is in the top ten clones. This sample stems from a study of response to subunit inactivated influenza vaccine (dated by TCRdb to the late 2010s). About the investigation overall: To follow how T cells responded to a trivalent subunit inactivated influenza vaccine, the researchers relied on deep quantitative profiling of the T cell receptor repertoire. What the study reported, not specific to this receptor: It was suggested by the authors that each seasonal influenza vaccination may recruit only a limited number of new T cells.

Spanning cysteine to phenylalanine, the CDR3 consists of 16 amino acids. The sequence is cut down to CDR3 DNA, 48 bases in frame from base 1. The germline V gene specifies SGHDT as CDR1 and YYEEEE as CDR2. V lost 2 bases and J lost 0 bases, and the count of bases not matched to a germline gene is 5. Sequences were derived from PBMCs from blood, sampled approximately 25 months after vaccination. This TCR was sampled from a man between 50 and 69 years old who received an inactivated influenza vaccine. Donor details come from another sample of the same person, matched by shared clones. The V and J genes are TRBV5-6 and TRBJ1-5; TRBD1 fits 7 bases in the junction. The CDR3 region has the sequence CASSFGTAFSNQPQHF. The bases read TGTGCCAGCAGCTTCGGGACAGCTTTTAGCAATCAGCCCCAGCATTTT.